This is a list of T cell receptor beta chains from one sample in a study of T cells after yellow fever vaccination. Each CDR3 protein gets one entry after TCRdb re-called the 5' RACE reads with MiXCR. This table has 250,000 to 400,000 distinct CDR3 sequences, approximately 4% appearing once. The sample in question was PBMCs, obtained 15 days after the yellow fever booster vaccination. These receptors were obtained from a man younger than 35 who received the YFV17D yellow fever vaccine. The CDR3 runs from the conserved cysteine through the conserved F or W. The order of the fields is D gene, J gene, V gene, clone size, CDR3 DNA, CDR3 protein. The D gene is left open where the match is weak. Size is stated for part of the rows, as once, few or many counts, or as a class when the clone is expanded.

.,TRBJ1-1,TRBV11-2,few,TGTGCCAGCAGCCCCGGGGGAGTCGTAAGCGAGGGGATGAACACTGAAGCTTTCTTT,CASSPGGVVSEGMNTEAFF
TRBD1,TRBJ2-3,TRBV27,many,TGTGCCAGCAGCGGGACAGCTAGCACAGATACGCAGTATTTT,CASSGTASTDTQYF
.,TRBJ1-1,TRBV4-3,.,TGCGCCAGCAGCCAAGATCGAGCAGGGAACACTGAAGCTTTCTTT,CASSQDRAGNTEAFF
.,TRBJ1-5,TRBV20-1,.,TGCAGTGCTAGAGATCAGCCCCAGCATTTT,CSARDQPQHF
.,TRBJ1-3,TRBV28,.,TGTGCCAGCAGCCCGGGTCGTTGGGAAAACACCATATATTTT,CASSPGRWENTIYF
.,TRBJ2-7,TRBV3-1,few,TGTGCCAGCAGCTCTCATATATCCGCAGGCCCCTACGAGCAGTACTTC,CASSSHISAGPYEQYF
.,TRBJ2-5,TRBV12-3/TRBV12-4,many,TGTGCCAGCAGTTTAGGCGGACGAGGAGAGACCCAGTACTTC,CASSLGGRGETQYF
.,TRBJ2-2,TRBV5-6,many,TGTGCCAGCAGCTTAACTCTGACCGGGGAGCTGTTTTTT,CASSLTLTGELFF
.,TRBJ2-3,TRBV7-9,.,TGTGCCAGCAGCACACTAGGGGGTACGCAGTATTTT,CASSTLGGTQYF
.,TRBJ2-1,TRBV5-1,.,TGCGCCAGCAGCCAGGGGACCAGCTACAATGAGCAGTTCTTC,CASSQGTSYNEQFF
TRBD2,TRBJ2-3,TRBV20-1,many,TGCAGTGCTAGGATCGGGGGGGCAGGGACAGATACGCAGTATTTT,CSARIGGAGTDTQYF
TRBD1,TRBJ2-4,TRBV5-1,many,TGCGCCAGCAGCTCGAGACAGGGGGCCGGGAACATTCAGTACTTC,CASSSRQGAGNIQYF
TRBD2,TRBJ2-3,TRBV7-2,few,TGTGCCAGCAGCCCTCAAGCGGGGCGTTCCAGCACAGATACGCAGTATTTT,CASSPQAGRSSTDTQYF
.,TRBJ1-6,TRBV5-5,.,TGTGCCAGCAGCCCGTACGGACGGAATAATTCACCCCTCCACTTT,CASSPYGRNNSPLHF
TRBD1,TRBJ1-2,TRBV12-3/TRBV12-4,many,TGTGCCAGCAGTTCGGGACAGGGAGGAGATGGCTACACCTTC,CASSSGQGGDGYTF
TRBD2,TRBJ2-2,TRBV12-3/TRBV12-4,.,TGTGCCAGCAGTTTGGGTAGCGGGGGGGCCGGCACCGGGGAGCTGTTTTTT,CASSLGSGGAGTGELFF
.,TRBJ1-6,TRBV5-1,.,TGCGCCAGCAGTCAGGACGGGTGGAATTCACCCCTCCACTTT,CASSQDGWNSPLHF
TRBD1,TRBJ1-1,TRBV20-1,few,TGCAGTGCCTCACAGGGGGCGGGTGAAGCTTTCTTT,CSASQGAGEAFF
.,TRBJ1-2,TRBV12-5,.,TGTGCTAGTGGTTTGGCAGGGGCCGCTAACTATGGCTACACCTTC,CASGLAGAANYGYTF
.,TRBJ2-5,TRBV5-1,many,TGCGCCAGCAGCTTGGCCGAGGTAGGACAAGGAAAGACCCAGTACTTC,CASSLAEVGQGKTQYF
TRBD2,TRBJ2-1,TRBV5-1,few,TGCGCCAGCAGCCCCGGGGGAAGCGGGGGGGCATACAATGAGCAGTTCTTC,CASSPGGSGGAYNEQFF
.,TRBJ2-2,TRBV5-1,few,TGCGCCAGCAGCTTTAAGTCCATCGGGGAGCTGTTTTTT,CASSFKSIGELFF
TRBD1,TRBJ1-4,TRBV7-9,many,TGTGCCAGCAGCGCGTCGGGACAGGGGGCGACCGAAAAACTGTTTTTT,CASSASGQGATEKLFF
.,TRBJ2-1,TRBV7-6,.,TGTGCCAGCAGCCGACACTCGGGGGTCAATGAGCAGTTCTTC,CASSRHSGVNEQFF
.,TRBJ2-5,TRBV4-3,many,TGCGCCAGCAGCCAAGAGTTGGGGAGGTTGGAGACCCAGTACTTC,CASSQELGRLETQYF
.,TRBJ2-3,TRBV29-1,many,TGCAGCGTTGATGGGACGGGGGAACCACCAGACACAGATACGCAGTATTTT,CSVDGTGEPPDTDTQYF
.,TRBJ1-2,TRBV9,many,TGTGCCAGCAGCGTATCCCAGCTCCTTTATGGCTACACCTTC,CASSVSQLLYGYTF
.,TRBJ2-3,TRBV24-1,.,TGTGCCACCAGTGATTCCGGACTATTTATGAAATTGAATACGCAGTATTTT,CATSDSGLFMKLNTQYF
.,TRBJ2-7,TRBV30,many,TGTGCCTGGAGCACGGGCTACGAGCAGTACTTC,CAWSTGYEQYF
TRBD2,TRBJ2-1,TRBV29-1,few,TGCAGCGTTGAAGGTGGGACTAGCGGGGCCGACAATGAGCAGTTCTTC,CSVEGGTSGADNEQFF
.,TRBJ1-2,TRBV12-3/TRBV12-4,few,TGTGCCAGCAGATCCGACAGGAGCTATGGCTACACCTTC,CASRSDRSYGYTF